This T cell receptor (beta chain) was found in a study of patients and donors after allogeneic stem cell transplantation. There are many counts of this clonotype. The length of the CDR3 is 15 residues. J was trimmed by 8 bases and V by 7 bases; bases with no gene match: 14. TCRdb processed the RT-PCR reads anew with MiXCR; each CDR3 protein has one entry. Here the sample spans fewer than 500,000 distinct CDR3 sequences, roughly 17% being singletons. The chain is built from TRBV12-3 or TRBV12-4 and TRBJ2-1; TRBD2 matches 7 bases. Specimen: blood, either unsorted or a sorted T cell fraction (not recorded which). The clonotype comes from a human donor who was either an allogeneic HSCT recipient or a stem cell or donor lymphocyte infusion donor (not recorded which). It is not recorded whose cells these are; they may come from a transplant donor. CDR3 sequence (DNA): TGTGCCAGCATCCGTTCTGGGAGGGAATTCGATGAGCAGTTCTTC. It is translated as CASIRSGREFDEQFF.